A single sample is the source of the 13 T cell receptor beta chains below, sequenced in a study of blood T cells in healthy people across ages (dated by TCRdb to between 2015 and 2017). The library was obtained by 5' RACE. Sequenced on an Illumina HiSeq 2500. A second PCR of roughly 6 to 12 cycles was run with a J-beta primer mix and a sample-barcoded 5' primer. Starting from the raw public reads, TCRdb applied fastp trimming at Q25, assembled clones with MiXCR and retained in-frame beta chains. Each CDR3 protein gets just one entry, which takes the most common genes and DNA from the rows behind it. This sample gives about 800,000 distinct CDR3 sequences in total; roughly 25% of them show up just once. The top ten clonotypes cover more than 3% of the sample. These data were also reused for a study on T cells of mothers and their children.

The sequencing input was blood. Receptors originate from a boy between 10 and 17 years old in good health.

V usage is TRBV20-1 and J usage is TRBJ2-5; D is uncertain. TRBJ2-7 explains the end of the DNA better; the J call may be wrong. This CDR3 region has 15 residues. Per the germline V gene, CDR1 is DFQATT and CDR2 is SNEGSKA (reference sequence). The CDR3 loop is CSARDRSADTYEQYF. For the CDR3, the DNA is TGCAGTGCTAGAGATCGCTCCGCGGATACGTACGAGCAGTACTTC.

Only a few counts were recorded for this clonotype. CDR3 coding DNA: TGTGCCAGCAGTTACGTGACAGGGTCGCCTTCCAGCAATCAGCCCCAGCATTTT. Its translation: CASSYVTGSPSSNQPQHF. This chain joins TRBV6-5 and TRBJ1-5, with 7 bases fitting TRBD1. Unmatched junction bases numbered 11, after V lost 2 bases and J lost 1 base. Germline-derived CDR1 and CDR2 are MNHEY and SVGAGI. CDR3 length: 18 amino acids.

CDR3 amino acids: CASSQEETSGRTLETQYF. CDR3 sequence (DNA): TGTGCCAGCAGCCAAGAGGAGACTAGCGGGAGAACCCTAGAGACCCAGTACTTC. The chain uses TRBV3-1 and TRBJ2-5, with 12 bases aligning to TRBD2. This CDR3 region has 18 residues. V lost 0 bases, J lost 4 bases, and 9 bases stayed unmatched. Germline V gene sequence: CDR1 LGHDT, CDR2 YNNKEL (reference sequence).

The J gene is TRBJ2-1, the V gene TRBV7-6; 9 bases align to TRBD1. The CDR3 runs to 14 residues. J gave up 8 bases and V 7 bases, and 9 bases lay outside the gene matches. Germline CDR1 and CDR2: SGHVS and FNYEAQ. CDR3 DNA: TGTGCCAGCATCCCCGGGACAGGGTTGGATGAGCAGTTCTTC. Translating it yields CASIPGTGLDEQFF. The variable domain in full, completed from reference TRBV7-6 and TRBJ2-1, reads GAGVSQSPRYKVTKRGQDVALRCDPISGHVSLYWYRQALGQGPEFLTYFNYEAQQDKSGLPNDRFSAERPEGSISTLTIQRTEQRDSAMYRCASIPGTGLDEQFFGPGTRLTVL.

A word on this clonotype: Because it lacks the conserved phenylalanine or tryptophan at the end, this CDR3 is likely a read error. The chain couples TRBV28 to TRBJ1-5; D not certain. The V and J ends lost 6 bases and 7 bases respectively, with 13 bases between them. Germline values: CDR1 MDHEN, CDR2 SYDVKM. This CDR3 has 13 residues. CDR3 bases: TGTGCCAGCAGCGGACGGAGGGTCCAGCCCCAGCATTCT. Translating it yields CASSGRRVQPQHS.

V and J are TRBV6-2 or TRBV6-3 and TRBJ1-5; tentative D call: TRBD1 (6 bases). V lost 4 bases and J 1 base, leaving 20 bases between the germline ends. The CDR3 has 18 amino acids. Germline CDR1 reads MNHEY; CDR2 reads SVGEGT. For the CDR3, the DNA is TGTGCCAGCAGTTCGGACTCCGACAGGCTCAAAAGCAATCAGCCCCAGCATTTT. The encoded protein is CASSSDSDRLKSNQPQHF.

The V call is TRBV20-1, the J call TRBJ2-1; the match to TRBD2 covers 8 bases. The trim removed 5 bases at V and 1 base at J, leaving 4 bases unmatched. Germline-derived CDR1 and CDR2 are DFQATT and SNEGSKA (reference sequence). The CDR3 contains 14 residues. In nucleotides, the CDR3 is TGCAGTGCTCGTAGCGGGGCATCCTACAATGAGCAGTTCTTC. Translated: CSARSGASYNEQFF.

The rearrangement joins TRBV24-1 to TRBJ2-1, with D perhaps assigned TRBD1 or TRBD2 (5 bases each). From germline, CDR1 is KGHDR and CDR2 SFDVKD. V gave up 11 bases and J gave up 8 bases, with 18 bases separating them. CDR3 length equals 13 residues. The CDR3 spells CAISGPGPDEQFF. The CDR3 coding sequence is TGTGCCATCTCGGGACCCGGGCCCGATGAGCAGTTCTTC.

V gene TRBV7-8 combines with J gene TRBJ1-2; D may be TRBD1 (5 bases). V dropped 1 base and J dropped 8 bases, with 17 bases sitting between them. The length of the CDR3 is 15 residues. The germline V gene has CDR1 SGHVS and CDR2 FQNEAQ. CDR3 amino acids: CASSLVVQGGWGYTF. The CDR3 DNA reads as TGTGCCAGCAGCTTAGTCGTCCAGGGAGGTTGGGGCTACACCTTC.

This clonotype was observed a handful of times. The V gene is TRBV28, the J gene TRBJ1-5; weak D call: TRBD1 (5 bases). Germline loops: CDR1 MDHEN, CDR2 SYDVKM. The CDR3 is 16 amino acids. V was trimmed by 1 base and J by 4 bases, leaving 14 bases between them. CDR3 protein: CASSLYPEQANQPQHF. The CDR3 DNA reads TGTGCCAGCAGTTTATACCCCGAACAGGCGAATCAGCCCCAGCATTTT.

The chain is built from TRBV7-9 and TRBJ2-3; the D gene is possibly TRBD1 (6 bases). This CDR3 is 15 amino acids long. From germline, CDR1 is SEHNR and CDR2 FQNEAQ (reference sequence). V lost 6 bases, J lost 3 bases, and 16 bases lay in between. The CDR3 coding sequence is TGTGCCAGCAGACGACAGGACCATGGGACAGATACGCAGTATTTT. Its protein is CASRRQDHGTDTQYF.

This clonotype was counted between two and nine times. This sequence joins TRBV9 and TRBJ2-1, with D hard to call. In germline, CDR1 is SGDLS, CDR2 YYNGEE. CDR3 length: 12 residues. Trimming took off 4 bases at V and 7 bases at J, with 9 bases between the two ends. The CDR3 here is CASSRARNEQFF. For the CDR3, the DNA is TGTGCCAGCAGCCGAGCTCGTAATGAGCAGTTCTTC.

A few counts support this clonotype. The chain recombines TRBV7-9 with TRBJ2-4; 9 positions agree with TRBD2. Germline lookup yields CDR1 SEHNR and CDR2 FQNEAQ (reference sequence). The CDR3 is 16 amino acids. The V and J ends lost 3 bases and 0 bases, in that order; junction bases with no gene match: 3. The CDR3 loop reads CASSFSGGTAKNIQYF. The CDR3 nucleotides are TGTGCCAGCAGCTTCAGCGGGGGGACAGCCAAAAACATTCAGTACTTC. Drawing the rest from reference TRBV7-9 and TRBJ2-4, the complete variable domain is DTGVSQNPRHKITKRGQNVTFRCDPISEHNRLYWYRQTLGQGPEFLTYFQNEAQLEKSRLLSDRFSAERPKGSFSTLEIQRTEQGDSAMYLCASSFSGGTAKNIQYFGAGTRLSVL.